Listed below are T cell receptor beta chains from one sample, sequenced in a study of regulatory T cells in long-lasting Graves disease. One entry per CDR3 protein results from TCRdb running MiXCR on the multiplex PCR reads. This table has 500,000 to 700,000 distinct CDR3 sequences, approximately 15% appearing once. These data also featured in a second study, about T cells in Graves' hyperthyroidism and ophthalmopathy.

The input for sequencing was peripheral blood mononuclear cells (PBMCs), taken at new diagnosis, from a patient treated with antithyroid drugs. The origin of the receptors is a woman between 25 and 40 years old with Graves disease. The CDR3 runs from the conserved cysteine through the conserved F or W. Each record gives: D gene, clone size, J gene, V gene, CDR3 protein, CDR3 DNA. A D gene is named only where the DNA matches it firmly. Where a row states a size, it is once, few, many or the class of an expanded clone; other rows omit it.

D gene: TRBD2
clone size: many
J gene: TRBJ2-7
V gene: TRBV2
CDR3 protein: CASSAGPNMGGVNEQYF
CDR3 DNA: TGTGCCAGCAGTGCGGGGCCTAACATGGGAGGGGTCAACGAGCAGTACTTC

D gene: .
clone size: few
J gene: TRBJ2-7
V gene: TRBV29-1
CDR3 protein: CSVTDLETYEQYF
CDR3 DNA: TGCAGCGTCACGGACCTGGAAACCTACGAGCAGTACTTC

D gene: .
clone size: few
J gene: TRBJ1-2
V gene: TRBV6-1
CDR3 protein: CASNEPKLPRVYGYTF
CDR3 DNA: TGTGCCAGCAACGAACCTAAACTCCCCAGGGTCTATGGCTACACCTTC

D gene: .
clone size: .
J gene: TRBJ1-5
V gene: TRBV6-1
CDR3 protein: CASKGWGRPQHF
CDR3 DNA: TGTGCCAGCAAGGGATGGGGTCGGCCCCAGCATTTT

D gene: .
clone size: many
J gene: TRBJ2-7
V gene: TRBV2
CDR3 protein: CASKGHGSYEQYF
CDR3 DNA: TGTGCCAGCAAGGGACACGGTTCCTACGAGCAGTACTTC

D gene: .
clone size: few
J gene: TRBJ2-1
V gene: TRBV30
CDR3 protein: CAWSVRTRNEQFF
CDR3 DNA: TGTGCCTGGAGTGTACGGACCCGGAATGAGCAGTTCTTC

D gene: .
clone size: few
J gene: TRBJ2-1
V gene: TRBV7-3
CDR3 protein: CASSSFAAGHKGDEQFF
CDR3 DNA: TGTGCCAGCAGCTCGTTCGCCGCGGGCCACAAAGGAGATGAGCAGTTCTTC

D gene: TRBD2
clone size: many
J gene: TRBJ2-7
V gene: TRBV28
CDR3 protein: CATEGAGVTYEQYF
CDR3 DNA: TGTGCCACAGAAGGAGCGGGAGTAACGTACGAGCAGTACTTC

D gene: .
clone size: .
J gene: TRBJ1-1
V gene: TRBV28
CDR3 protein: CASTFRPMNTEAFF
CDR3 DNA: TGTGCCAGCACCTTCAGACCCATGAACACTGAAGCTTTCTTT

D gene: TRBD1
clone size: few
J gene: TRBJ1-1
V gene: TRBV7-9
CDR3 protein: CASSRSGGVVNTEAFF
CDR3 DNA: TGTGCCAGCAGCAGATCAGGGGGCGTTGTGAACACTGAAGCTTTCTTT

D gene: TRBD2
clone size: many
J gene: TRBJ2-2
V gene: TRBV27
CDR3 protein: CASSGGTRVPGELFF
CDR3 DNA: TGTGCCAGCAGTGGCGGGACTAGAGTCCCCGGGGAGCTGTTTTTT

D gene: TRBD2
clone size: .
J gene: TRBJ2-3
V gene: TRBV19
CDR3 protein: CASSAWSGRAHTDTQYF
CDR3 DNA: TGTGCCAGTAGTGCCTGGAGTGGGAGGGCCCACACAGATACGCAGTATTTT

D gene: .
clone size: many
J gene: TRBJ1-1
V gene: TRBV6-5
CDR3 protein: CASSYRSGFGEAFF
CDR3 DNA: TGTGCCAGCAGTTACCGTTCAGGATTCGGTGAAGCTTTCTTT

D gene: .
clone size: many
J gene: TRBJ2-5
V gene: TRBV6-2/TRBV6-3
CDR3 protein: CASAGGIRETQYF
CDR3 DNA: TGTGCCAGCGCAGGCGGGATTAGGGAGACCCAGTACTTC

D gene: TRBD2
clone size: many
J gene: TRBJ2-3
V gene: TRBV10-3
CDR3 protein: CAIDSGSADTQYF
CDR3 DNA: TGTGCCATCGATAGCGGGAGTGCAGATACGCAGTATTTT

D gene: TRBD2
clone size: few
J gene: TRBJ2-7
V gene: TRBV29-1
CDR3 protein: CSGTSGDSYEQYF
CDR3 DNA: TGCAGCGGGACTAGCGGCGACTCCTACGAGCAGTACTTC

D gene: TRBD1
clone size: many
J gene: TRBJ1-6
V gene: TRBV12-3/TRBV12-4
CDR3 protein: CASSPGTGTNSPLHF
CDR3 DNA: TGTGCCAGCAGCCCCGGGACAGGGACCAATTCACCCCTCCACTTT

D gene: .
clone size: few
J gene: TRBJ1-4
V gene: TRBV6-9
CDR3 protein: CASSYLGGSGEKLFF
CDR3 DNA: TGTGCCAGCAGTTACTTAGGGGGGAGCGGCGAAAAACTGTTTTTT

D gene: .
clone size: many
J gene: TRBJ1-5
V gene: TRBV3-1
CDR3 protein: CASSQVPDSSQPQHF
CDR3 DNA: TGTGCCAGCAGCCAAGTCCCCGACAGCTCCCAGCCCCAGCATTTT

D gene: .
clone size: many
J gene: TRBJ1-2
V gene: TRBV12-3/TRBV12-4
CDR3 protein: CASSHYRMDGYTF
CDR3 DNA: TGTGCCAGCAGTCATTATCGTATGGATGGCTACACCTTC

D gene: TRBD1
clone size: .
J gene: TRBJ1-5
V gene: TRBV4-2
CDR3 protein: CASSQDPRTGGVSNQPQHF
CDR3 DNA: TGTGCCAGCAGCCAAGATCCCCGGACAGGGGGCGTAAGCAATCAGCCCCAGCATTTT

D gene: .
clone size: .
J gene: TRBJ1-5
V gene: TRBV19
CDR3 protein: CASSMGSLISISSPQHF
CDR3 DNA: TGTGCCAGTAGTATGGGCAGCCTCATCTCAATCAGTTCGCCCCAGCATTTT

D gene: TRBD1
clone size: many
J gene: TRBJ1-2
V gene: TRBV29-1
CDR3 protein: CSVGGTGGYYGYTF
CDR3 DNA: TGCAGCGTTGGCGGGACAGGGGGCTACTATGGCTACACCTTC

D gene: TRBD2
clone size: .
J gene: TRBJ2-2
V gene: TRBV27
CDR3 protein: CASSSPLAGANTGELFF
CDR3 DNA: TGTGCCAGCAGTTCCCCCTTAGCGGGGGCGAACACCGGGGAGCTGTTTTTT

D gene: .
clone size: many
J gene: TRBJ2-5
V gene: TRBV28
CDR3 protein: CASSLYGSGETQYF
CDR3 DNA: TGTGCCAGCAGTTTATACGGGAGTGGAGAGACCCAGTACTTC

D gene: TRBD2
clone size: .
J gene: TRBJ2-3
V gene: TRBV7-9
CDR3 protein: CASNSGVAGGPDTQYF
CDR3 DNA: TGTGCCAGCAATTCCGGCGTAGCGGGAGGGCCAGATACGCAGTATTTT

D gene: TRBD2
clone size: many
J gene: TRBJ2-7
V gene: TRBV6-1
CDR3 protein: CASSEGLARYEQYF
CDR3 DNA: TGTGCCAGCAGTGAGGGACTAGCAAGGTACGAGCAGTACTTC

D gene: TRBD2
clone size: many
J gene: TRBJ2-1
V gene: TRBV10-3
CDR3 protein: CAITRETSGSVDEQFF
CDR3 DNA: TGTGCCATCACCCGAGAGACTAGCGGGTCTGTGGATGAGCAGTTCTTC

D gene: TRBD2
clone size: .
J gene: TRBJ2-1
V gene: TRBV24-1
CDR3 protein: CATSDIPTSGRRGEQFF
CDR3 DNA: TGTGCCACCAGTGATATTCCGACTAGCGGGAGGAGGGGTGAGCAGTTCTTC